The clone carrying this T cell receptor (beta chain) has only a few counts. The antigen remains undetermined. Profiled with immunoSEQ multiplex PCR; TCRdb holds only in-frame clones, not every one. The repertoire has 90,000 to 150,000 clones, approximately 84% of them found once; the top ten carry roughly 9.8%. The record originates from a study of T cell responses to AZD1222 COVID-19 vaccine. Germline V lookup: CDR1 SGHVS, CDR2 FNYEAQ. There are 18 residues in the CDR3. V was trimmed by 0 bases and J by 0 bases, leaving 12 bases between them. General study points: The study sampled repertoires only after the peak T cell response. Donors were mostly white British, more females; clonal diversity possibly underestimated.

Specimen: peripheral blood, collected on day 0 of AZD1222 vaccination. The chain has TRBV7-6 and TRBJ1-6; D is unresolved. The sequence was collected from an adult in good health. The CDR3 sequence: CASSLAAGLSSYNSPLHF. CDR3 nucleotide sequence: TGTGCCAGCAGCTTAGCGGCAGGTCTGAGCTCCTATAATTCACCCCTCCACTTT.